Listed below are T cell receptor beta chains from one sample, sequenced in a study of cytomegalovirus exposure and HLA in healthy donors. Some clones are missing from TCRdb's copy, which holds only in-frame ones; the method was immunoSEQ multiplex PCR. The sample lists about 150,000 clones, 65% to 80% occurring once. The sample taken for sequencing was PBMCs. These receptors all stem from a man between 35 and 55 years old in good health and CMV-seropositive. CDR3s include the opening cysteine and the closing phenylalanine or tryptophan. The D gene is left open where the match is weak. The listing skips clone size in some rows; elsewhere it reads once, few, many or a size class.

v_call: TRBV19; clone_size: .; cdr3_length: 14; d_call: TRBD1; j_call: TRBJ2-1; cdr3_nt: TGTGCCAGTACCATGACAGGGTTAGGCTTTGAGCAGTTCTTC; cdr3_aa: CASTMTGLGFEQFF
v_call: TRBV30; clone_size: .; cdr3_length: 14; d_call: .; j_call: TRBJ1-4; cdr3_nt: TGTGCCTCCCCGGGACTGCCAACTAATGAAAAACTGTTTTTT; cdr3_aa: CASPGLPTNEKLFF
v_call: TRBV2; clone_size: .; cdr3_length: 12; d_call: .; j_call: TRBJ2-6; cdr3_nt: TGTGCCAGCCAGATTCGGGCCAACGTCCTGACTTTC; cdr3_aa: CASQIRANVLTF
v_call: TRBV2; clone_size: .; cdr3_length: 15; d_call: .; j_call: TRBJ1-5; cdr3_nt: TGTGCCAGCAGTGAGGAGTCCCATAGCAATCAGCCCCAGCATTTT; cdr3_aa: CASSEESHSNQPQHF
v_call: TRBV6-4; clone_size: few; cdr3_length: 13; d_call: TRBD1; j_call: TRBJ2-1; cdr3_nt: TGTGCCAGCAGTCCCGGACAGGGCGGTGAGCAGTTCTTC; cdr3_aa: CASSPGQGGEQFF
v_call: TRBV6-6; clone_size: few; cdr3_length: 16; d_call: .; j_call: TRBJ1-4; cdr3_nt: TGTGCCAGCAGCCCAAAGCAGGGATGGGGTGAAGAAAAACTGTTTTTT; cdr3_aa: CASSPKQGWGEEKLFF
v_call: TRBV7-2; clone_size: .; cdr3_length: 12; d_call: .; j_call: TRBJ2-7; cdr3_nt: TGTGCCAGCAGCTTAAGGGAGTACGAGCAGTACTTC; cdr3_aa: CASSLREYEQYF
v_call: TRBV30; clone_size: once; cdr3_length: 12; d_call: .; j_call: TRBJ2-7; cdr3_nt: TGTGCCTGGAGTGCCGGGAGTTACGAGCAGTACTTC; cdr3_aa: CAWSAGSYEQYF
v_call: TRBV7-2; clone_size: .; cdr3_length: 13; d_call: TRBD1; j_call: TRBJ2-7; cdr3_nt: TGTGCCAGCAGCGGGACAGGGAGGTACGAGCAGTACTTC; cdr3_aa: CASSGTGRYEQYF
v_call: TRBV28; clone_size: .; cdr3_length: 14; d_call: .; j_call: TRBJ2-7; cdr3_nt: TGTGCCAGCACCGGCGCGGCGGCGATCTACGAGCAGTACTTC; cdr3_aa: CASTGAAAIYEQYF
v_call: TRBV20-1; clone_size: .; cdr3_length: 11; d_call: .; j_call: TRBJ1-2; cdr3_nt: TGCAGTGCCCCCGAGGTACTGGGCTACACCTTC; cdr3_aa: CSAPEVLGYTF
v_call: TRBV19; clone_size: .; cdr3_length: 14; d_call: TRBD2; j_call: TRBJ2-7; cdr3_nt: TGTGCCAGTAGTCCCGGGACTAGCGCGTACGAGCAGTACTTC; cdr3_aa: CASSPGTSAYEQYF
v_call: TRBV14; clone_size: .; cdr3_length: 15; d_call: TRBD1; j_call: TRBJ2-5; cdr3_nt: TGTGCCAGCAGCCAAGGTGACAGGGGATCAGAGACCCAGTACTTC; cdr3_aa: CASSQGDRGSETQYF
v_call: TRBV9; clone_size: .; cdr3_length: 14; d_call: .; j_call: TRBJ1-4; cdr3_nt: TGTGCCAGCAGCGTCAGGGCCTTTAATGAAAAACTGTTTTTT; cdr3_aa: CASSVRAFNEKLFF
v_call: TRBV2; clone_size: .; cdr3_length: 15; d_call: TRBD1; j_call: TRBJ1-5; cdr3_nt: TGTGCCAGCAGTCAGGACAGGGCAGGACATCAGCCCCAGCATTTT; cdr3_aa: CASSQDRAGHQPQHF
v_call: TRBV11-3; clone_size: .; cdr3_length: 15; d_call: .; j_call: TRBJ1-4; cdr3_nt: TGTGCCAGCAGCTTAAGGCGGACTCAGGACGAAAAACTGTTTTTT; cdr3_aa: CASSLRRTQDEKLFF
v_call: TRBV7-2; clone_size: once; cdr3_length: 16; d_call: .; j_call: TRBJ1-1; cdr3_nt: TGTGCCAGCAGCTTGGGACAAACCCCAAGGGTTGCTGAAGCTTTCTTT; cdr3_aa: CASSLGQTPRVAEAFF
v_call: TRBV5-4; clone_size: .; cdr3_length: 13; d_call: TRBD1; j_call: TRBJ1-3; cdr3_nt: TGTGCCAGCAGCGCGACAGGGGGGAACACCATATATTTT; cdr3_aa: CASSATGGNTIYF
v_call: TRBV7-2; clone_size: .; cdr3_length: 14; d_call: .; j_call: TRBJ2-3; cdr3_nt: TGTGCCAGCAGCCCTTCTCGGGACTCAGATACGCAGTATTTT; cdr3_aa: CASSPSRDSDTQYF
v_call: TRBV6-1; clone_size: few; cdr3_length: 16; d_call: TRBD2; j_call: TRBJ2-5; cdr3_nt: TGTGCCAGCAGTGAAGCGTGGGCGGGAGGGGCGGAGACCCAGTACTTC; cdr3_aa: CASSEAWAGGAETQYF
v_call: TRBV2; clone_size: .; cdr3_length: 12; d_call: .; j_call: TRBJ2-6; cdr3_nt: TGTGCCAGCAGTAACTCGACCAACGTCCTGACTTTC; cdr3_aa: CASSNSTNVLTF
v_call: TRBV9; clone_size: .; cdr3_length: 17; d_call: TRBD2; j_call: TRBJ2-3; cdr3_nt: TGTGCCAGCAGCGTAGAGGGACTAGCGGGTATAACAGATACGCAGTATTTT; cdr3_aa: CASSVEGLAGITDTQYF
v_call: TRBV27; clone_size: .; cdr3_length: 16; d_call: .; j_call: TRBJ2-6; cdr3_nt: TGTGCCAGCAGTCCTTTAGGGGACTCTGGGGCCAACGTCCTGACTTTC; cdr3_aa: CASSPLGDSGANVLTF
v_call: TRBV15; clone_size: few; cdr3_length: 14; d_call: TRBD1; j_call: TRBJ1-5; cdr3_nt: TGTGCCACCAGCACATACAGGGGAACTCAGCCCCAGCATTTT; cdr3_aa: CATSTYRGTQPQHF